These 28 T cell receptor beta chains were sequenced from one sample in a study of tumor-infiltrating lymphocytes in primary liver carcinoma. Reverse transcription of around 0.45 ug total RNA with a constant-region primer produced TCR beta cDNA. Researchers made the TCR beta libraries by running three nested multiplex PCR rounds with slightly modified ARM-PCR. Two initial PCR rounds of 10 to 11 cycles each paired TRBV1-TRBV30 forward primers with a C-beta reverse primer. TCRdb called the multiplex PCR reads again in MiXCR, with one record for every CDR3 protein. The table has 300,000 to 350,000 distinct CDR3 sequences, approximately 54% seen once. The authors took blood RNA from unsorted whole blood and also extracted germline DNA. The source material was peripheral blood. These receptor sequences come from a woman in her 30s with primary liver carcinoma and hepatitis B virus infection.

A word on this clonotype: One junction end does not reproduce the germline sequence, and a read error may be involved. The rearrangement links TRBV18 to TRBJ1-5; 8 nucleotides agree with TRBD1. Per germline, CDR1 KGHSH and CDR2 LQKENI. The CDR3 covers 14 residues. Written as DNA, the CDR3 is TGTACCAGCTCACGGGACAGGTCCAATCAGCCCCAGCATTTT. Translating gives CTSSRDRSNQPQHF.

Remarks on this clonotype: In this CDR3 the conserved last residue, phenylalanine or tryptophan, is missing, so a read error is likely. The gene calls are TRBV11-2 and TRBJ2-1; 8 nucleotides line up with TRBD1. Trimming at V came to 5 bases and at J to 3 bases, leaving 12 bases not matched to a gene. Germline assignment: CDR1 SGHAT and CDR2 FQNNGV. This CDR3 contains 17 residues. The CDR3 loop reads CASSLYYTGGYYNEQFS. The CDR3 coding sequence is TGTGCCAGCAGCCTCTACTACACAGGGGGATACTACAATGAGCAGTTCTCC.

This chain uses TRBV29-1 with TRBJ2-1, with 11 bases aligning to TRBD1. The CDR3 loop spans 11 amino acids. J lost 9 bases, V lost 6 bases, and 1 base had no gene match. Germline CDR1 SQVTM, CDR2 ANQGSEA. The DNA of the CDR3 is TGCAGCGTAGGGACAGGGGGTGAGCAGTTCTTC. As protein: CSVGTGGEQFF.

This clonotype came up a few times. The CDR3 DNA follows: TGTGCCAGCAGGCCCGGGACACCGGGAGGCTACACCTTC. Its protein product is CASRPGTPGGYTF. The chain recombines TRBV6-5 with TRBJ1-2; D possibly corresponds to TRBD1 (6 bases). Germline assignment: CDR1 MNHEY and CDR2 SVGAGI. The germline V and J ends were trimmed by 6 bases and 8 bases, with 16 bases remaining between them. The CDR3 is 13 residues long.

J is TRBJ2-7 and V is TRBV15; a weak D match, TRBD2 (6 bases). Trimming took 1 base from V and 2 from J, leaving 15 bases between them. The CDR3 has 16 amino acids. CDR1 is LNHNV, CDR2 YYDKDF, per germline (reference sequence). The CDR3 DNA is TGTGCCACCAGCAGAGGCCTGGGACTGGGTACCTACGAGCAGTACTTC. Amino acid sequence: CATSRGLGLGTYEQYF.

As concerns this clonotype: This may arise from a read error, as a much more abundant clone is one base away. The chain uses TRBV12-3 or TRBV12-4 and TRBJ2-1; possibly TRBD2 for D (5 bases). This CDR3 is 14 amino acids long. Trimming removed 5 bases at V and 8 bases at J, with 16 bases between. CDR3 sequence (DNA): TGTGCCAGCAGTCCTCCGGGGAGTTATCATGAGCAGTTCTTC. It is translated as CASSPPGSYHEQFF.

This chain uses TRBV6-6 with TRBJ1-1; 8 nucleotides agree with TRBD1. The CDR3 spans 14 residues. V was clipped by 0 bases and J by 8 bases; unmatched bases: 5. Germline V CDR1 and CDR2: MNHNY, SVGAGI (reference sequence). The CDR3 loop is CASSYSGTGGEAFF. The CDR3 nucleotides read TGTGCCAGCAGTTACTCCGGAACAGGGGGAGAAGCTTTCTTT.

In regard to this clonotype: This may arise from a read error, as a much more abundant clone is one base away. The chain is built from TRBV12-3 or TRBV12-4 and TRBJ1-5, with 8 bases identical to TRBD1. The CDR3 extends over 15 amino acids. CDR3: CASSWTGNSNQSQHF. DNA of the CDR3: TGTGCCAGCAGTTGGACAGGGAACAGCAATCAGTCCCAGCATTTT.

A remark on this clonotype: One base away lies a much larger clone, so this may be a sequencing read error. This chain joins TRBV29-1 and TRBJ2-2; 10 bases fit TRBD2. This CDR3 has 15 amino acids. Germline V gene lookup returns CDR1 SQVTM and CDR2 ANQGSEA. After removal of 6 bases from V and 5 bases from J, the junction contained 9 bases not matched to a gene. The CDR3 DNA reads as TGCAGCGTCATTCCTAGCGGGAGATCGACCGGGGAGCTGTTTTTT. This codes for CSVIPSGRSTGELFF.

The sample holds a few counts of this clonotype. The chain has TRBV4-2 and TRBJ2-7, with no clear D. Germline CDR1 is LGHNA and CDR2 is YNFKEQ. This CDR3 contains 13 residues. Trimming stripped 1 base from V and 4 bases from J, with 8 bases between. This CDR3 reads CASSQGPQYEQYF. The CDR3 DNA is TGTGCCAGCAGCCAAGGGCCCCAGTACGAGCAGTACTTC.

Concerning this clonotype: A read error may explain this, as a much larger clone is one base away. The chain employs TRBV6-5 and TRBJ2-1; D remains unclear. The CDR3 consists of 14 residues. Looked up from germline, CDR1 is MNHEY and CDR2 is SVGAGI. The CDR3: CANSYGGAYNEQFF. The DNA for the CDR3 is TGTGCCAACAGTTACGGTGGAGCCTACAATGAGCAGTTCTTC.

This clonotype was recorded only once. Being one base from a much bigger clone, this may be a read error. This sequence joins TRBV29-1 and TRBJ2-1; TRBD2 might be the D (6 bases). CDR1 is SQVTM and CDR2 is ANQGSEA in the germline V gene. The CDR3 is 15 amino acids. The CDR3 nucleotides read TGCATCGTTGAAGTAAACTGGGGGGACCACAATGAGCAGTTCTTC. As protein: CIVEVNWGDHNEQFF.

As to this clonotype: Mismatch with germline at one junction end may stem from a read error. CDR3 residues: CVSSLGSPSGNEQFF. The CDR3 bases are TGTGTCAGCAGCTTAGGGTCTCCTAGCGGGAATGAGCAGTTCTTC. The chain is built from TRBV7-8 and TRBJ2-1; 8 bases agree with TRBD2. This CDR3 is 15 amino acids long. CDR1 is SGHVS and CDR2 is FQNEAQ in the germline V gene.

As regards this clonotype: One junction end does not reproduce the germline sequence, and a read error may be involved. V usage is TRBV15 and J usage is TRBJ2-1; D could derive from TRBD1 or TRBD2 (5 bases each). The CDR3 spans 17 residues. Germline assignment: CDR1 LNHNV and CDR2 YYDKDF (reference sequence). The chain's CDR3 is CVTSRAQGPWAFGEQFF. The CDR3 DNA sequence: TGTGTCACCAGCAGAGCTCAGGGACCCTGGGCTTTCGGTGAGCAGTTCTTC.

As regards this clonotype: It may be a read error: a sequence one base away is much more abundant. The chain joins TRBV29-1 to TRBJ2-2; weak D call: TRBD2 (5 bases). Germline assignment: CDR1 SQVTM and CDR2 ANQGSEA. The CDR3 runs 13 residues. The CDR3 spells CSVWLPRAGEPFF. The CDR3 nucleotides are TGCAGCGTTTGGCTCCCTCGCGCCGGGGAGCCGTTTTTT.

Notes on this clonotype: One junction end disagrees with the germline gene, perhaps due to a read error. The V call is TRBV14, the J call TRBJ1-2; a possible D gene is TRBD1 (6 bases). Looked up from germline, CDR1 is SGHDN and CDR2 is FVKESK. The CDR3 has 15 amino acids. In DNA, the CDR3 is TGTGCCAGCAGCTCTCGTCGAGCAGGGGCCTATGCCTACACCTTC. Translating gives CASSSRRAGAYAYTF.

This chain joins TRBV24-1 and TRBJ2-3; 8 bases are a match to TRBD2. Germline-derived CDR1 and CDR2 are KGHDR and SFDVKD. J gave up 5 bases and V 6 bases, and 9 bases lay outside the gene matches. The CDR3 is 15 amino acids. The CDR3 spells CATSLGAGAGDTQYF. The DNA of the CDR3 is TGTGCCACCAGTTTGGGAGCGGGGGCGGGAGATACGCAGTATTTT.

Note on this clonotype: At one boundary the junction diverges from the germline segment, which might be a read error. The chain combines TRBV12-3 or TRBV12-4 with TRBJ2-1; 11 bases are shared with TRBD2. The CDR3 covers 12 residues. Here the CDR3 reads CVSSGTSGEQFF. CDR3 nucleotide sequence: TGTGTCAGCAGCGGGACTAGCGGTGAGCAGTTCTTC.

This clonotype was counted once. A junction boundary mismatches the germline segment, possibly from a read error. The rearrangement links TRBV4-1 to TRBJ2-7, with TRBD2 as a possible D gene (5 bases). CDR1 is MGHRA and CDR2 is YSYEKL in the germline V gene. This CDR3 is 14 amino acids long. For the CDR3, the DNA is TGCGCCAGCAGCCCTGACTACCTCTCCTGCGAGCAGTACTTC. It yields the protein CASSPDYLSCEQYF.

Details on this clonotype: One base away lies a much larger clone, so this may be a sequencing read error. The genes are TRBV6-1 and TRBJ1-1; TRBD1 aligns across 7 bases. This CDR3 region has 15 residues. Looked up from germline, CDR1 is MNHNS and CDR2 is SASEGT. CDR3 amino acids: CVSSPRPGQSTEAFF. The CDR3 DNA reads TGTGTCAGCAGCCCTAGACCGGGACAGAGCACTGAAGCTTTCTTT.

The table lists this clonotype with a few counts. This chain joins TRBV6-1 and TRBJ2-7; no firm D call. The CDR3 extends over 14 amino acids. The V and J ends lost 1 base and 3 bases respectively, with 10 bases between them. Germline V gene lookup returns CDR1 MNHNS and CDR2 SASEGT. CDR3 amino acids: CASSEVLTDYEQYF. CDR3 DNA: TGTGCCAGCAGTGAAGTGCTAACGGACTACGAGCAGTACTTC.

The genes are TRBV6-2 or TRBV6-3 and TRBJ2-2; 12 nucleotides match TRBD2. The CDR3 covers 20 residues. The trim removed 2 bases at V and 1 base at J, leaving 11 bases unmatched. Looked up from germline, CDR1 is MNHEY and CDR2 is SVGEGT. As DNA, the CDR3 is TGTGCCAGCAGTTACCCGATGTTGACTAGCGGGAGTTGGAACACCGGGGAGCTGTTTTTT. This sequence encodes CASSYPMLTSGSWNTGELFF.

This clonotype was counted many times. The chain joins TRBV7-8 to TRBJ2-3, with D possibly being TRBD2 (6 bases). V lost 2 bases to trimming and J lost 3 bases, with 15 bases between them. CDR3 length equals 16 residues. Germline V gene sequence: CDR1 SGHVS, CDR2 FQNEAQ. The CDR3 coding sequence is TGTGCCAGCAGCTTACGCATGGGGGGTAGAACAGATACGCAGTATTTT. This gives the protein CASSLRMGGRTDTQYF.

This clonotype was picked up a small number of times. The chain uses TRBV6-1 and TRBJ2-1, with 10 bases identical to TRBD2. This CDR3 spans 18 amino acids. Unmatched junction bases numbered 5, after V lost 0 bases and J lost 0 bases. CDR1 is MNHNS, CDR2 SASEGT, per germline. CDR3 amino acids: CASSEAFGLADSYNEQFF. In DNA, the CDR3 is TGTGCCAGCAGTGAAGCTTTTGGACTAGCGGACTCCTACAATGAGCAGTTCTTC.

Regarding this clonotype: This may come from a read error, since a much larger clone is one base off. V gene TRBV6-5 combines with J gene TRBJ1-2, with TRBD1 identical over 7 bases. CDR3 length equals 14 residues. Germline assignment: CDR1 MNHEY and CDR2 SVGAGI. For the CDR3, the DNA is TGTACCAGCAGTCCCTATACAGGGGCTTATGGCTACACCTTC. Amino acids: CTSSPYTGAYGYTF.

This clonotype was picked up many times. The rearrangement joins TRBV4-1 to TRBJ2-1; a possible D gene is TRBD2 (5 bases). There are 14 residues in the CDR3. V gave up 10 bases and J gave up 3 bases, with 16 bases separating them. Germline V gene sequence: CDR1 MGHRA, CDR2 YSYEKL. CDR3 amino acids: CANARRRYYNEQFF. CDR3 sequence (DNA): TGCGCCAACGCGAGGCGGAGGTACTACAATGAGCAGTTCTTC.

About this clonotype: Germline is not matched at one junction end, which may reflect a read error. The chain links TRBV28 to TRBJ2-3; D may match TRBD1 or TRBD2 (6 bases each). Germline V gives CDR1 MDHEN, CDR2 SYDVKM. The CDR3 covers 11 residues. The CDR3 nucleotides are TGTACCAGCGGCTCGGGGGCGGCGCAGTATTTT. This encodes CTSGSGAAQYF.

The chain couples TRBV5-5 to TRBJ2-7; maybe TRBD2 (5 bases). The germline gives CDR1 SGHKS, CDR2 YYEKEE (reference sequence). V was clipped by 2 bases and J by 4 bases, with 22 bases between them. This CDR3 comprises 17 residues. The CDR3 here is CASSFHAGGNEVYEQYF. CDR3 bases: TGTGCCAGCAGCTTCCATGCGGGCGGAAACGAGGTTTACGAGCAGTACTTC.